The 20 T cell receptor beta chains below all came from one sample that was sequenced in a study of blood T cells in healthy people across ages (dated by TCRdb to 2013 to 2016). Library preparation was by 5' RACE. Sequencing was performed on an Illumina HiSeq 2500. A second 7 to 11 cycle PCR used a sample-barcoded 5' primer and a J-beta primer mix. The public reads were reprocessed in TCRdb via fastp at Q25 and MiXCR, keeping in-frame beta chains. Identical CDR3 protein sequences are pooled into one entry, listed with their most common genes and DNA. Recorded for this sample are some 750,000 distinct CDR3 sequences; 22% of them occurred a single time. Of the sample, about 22% is held by the ten largest clones. Specimen: blood. The receptor source for this set is a man between 65 and 80 years old in good health.

The chain is built from TRBV30 and TRBJ2-3; no reliable D call. This CDR3 has 13 amino acids. The V end was cut by 6 bases, the J end by 6 bases, with 16 bases between. CDR1 is GTSNPN, CDR2 SVGIG, per germline (reference sequence). CDR3 sequence: CACGQRVRDTQYF. The CDR3 DNA sequence: TGTGCCTGCGGTCAAAGGGTAAGGGATACGCAGTATTTT.

In this sample, this clonotype turned up many times. The CDR3 region is CASSQDTLTGELFF. CDR3 bases: TGCGCCAGCAGCCAGGACACCCTCACCGGGGAGCTGTTTTTT. The chain employs TRBV5-1 and TRBJ2-2, with a weak D call TRBD1 (5 bases). CDR1 is SGHRS, CDR2 YFSETQ, per germline. The CDR3 is 14 amino acids. The V and J ends lost 4 bases and 4 bases respectively, with 11 bases between them.

The table lists this clonotype with a few counts. The chain recombines TRBV4-1 with TRBJ2-5, with D perhaps matching TRBD1 (5 bases). The CDR3 extends over 17 amino acids. V dropped 1 base and J dropped 5 bases, with 20 bases sitting between them. From germline, CDR1 is MGHRA and CDR2 YSYEKL. In DNA form, the CDR3 reads TGCGCCAGCAGCCAAGTACCCCCGGACACACCGATGGAGACCCAGTACTTC. It codes for CASSQVPPDTPMETQYF.

The genes are TRBV5-6 and TRBJ2-3; 7 bases map to TRBD2. The CDR3 runs to 16 residues. Germline CDR1 and CDR2: SGHDT and YYEEEE. Trimming removed 1 base from V and 3 bases from J; junction bases left unmatched: 8. The CDR3 bases are TGTGCCAGCAGCTTGTATGGGGCTAGCGGTACAGATACGCAGTATTTT. Amino acid sequence: CASSLYGASGTDTQYF. The complete variable domain, with remaining parts taken from reference TRBV5-6 and TRBJ2-3, reads DAGVTQSPTHLIKTRGQQVTLRCSPKSGHDTVSWYQQALGQGPQFIFQYYEEEERQRGNFPDRFSGHQFPNYSSELNVNALLLGDSALYLCASSLYGASGTDTQYFGPGTRLTVL.

This clonotype was observed a few times. This sequence joins TRBV10-2 and TRBJ1-1; D gene uncertain. This CDR3 has 14 residues. The V and J ends lost 2 bases and 1 base respectively, with 8 bases between them. Germline V lookup: CDR1 WSHSY, CDR2 SAAADI. The CDR3 region is CASSEPIGNTEAFF. CDR3 DNA: TGCGCCAGCAGTGAGCCCATCGGGAACACTGAAGCTTTCTTT.

This clonotype turned up a few times. A much larger clone differs by one base, so this may be a read error. The chain joins TRBV9 to TRBJ2-2; no clear D gene. Germline V gene lookup returns CDR1 SGDLS and CDR2 YYNGEE. V dropped 4 bases and J dropped 1 base, with 8 bases sitting between them. The CDR3 is made up of 14 amino acids. Here the CDR3 reads CASSPRQNTGELFF. The CDR3 DNA reads TGTGCCAGCAGCCCAAGACAGAACACCGGGGAGCTGTTTTTT. Combining the CDR3 with reference TRBV9 and TRBJ2-2 gives the whole variable domain DSGVTQTPKHLITATGQRVTLRCSPRSGDLSVYWYQQSLDQGLQFLIQYYNGEERAKGNILERFSAQQFPDLHSELNLSSLELGDSALYFCASSPRQNTGELFFGEGSRLTVL.

This clonotype was detected ten times or more. The CDR3 spells CASRSSGGVVSYEQYF. In DNA, the CDR3 is TGTGCCAGCAGATCAAGCGGGGGGGTCGTAAGTTACGAGCAGTACTTC. The chain links TRBV12-3 or TRBV12-4 to TRBJ2-7, with 10 bases matching TRBD2. CDR3 length: 16 residues. V trimming: 6 bases; J trimming: 4 bases; junction bases outside the gene matches: 12.

This sequence joins TRBV12-3 or TRBV12-4 and TRBJ2-7; D is unclear. TRBJ2-1 explains the end of the DNA better; the J call may be wrong. This CDR3 comprises 14 residues. As DNA, the CDR3 is TGTGCCAGCAGTTCCCCCTTAGTTCGCAATGAGCAGTTCTTC. Its protein product is CASSSPLVRNEQFF.

This clonotype was seen a few times. In DNA form, the CDR3 reads TGTGCCAGCAGCCCTACTAGCGGGATCTACAATGAGCAGTTCTTC. It yields the protein CASSPTSGIYNEQFF. The chain has TRBV7-9 and TRBJ2-1; 10 bases map to TRBD2. The CDR3 totals 15 residues. The J segment lost 3 bases and the V segment lost 5 bases, leaving 4 bases of the junction unmatched. The V gene's germline CDR1 is SEHNR and CDR2 FQNEAQ (reference sequence).

CDR3 bases: TGCAGCGTTGAATCTGGAGGCGATGGCTACACCTTC. Its protein product is CSVESGGDGYTF. The chain uses TRBV29-1 and TRBJ1-2; D uncertain. CDR3 length: 12 residues. Germline V gives CDR1 SQVTM, CDR2 ANQGSEA. V was trimmed by 2 bases and J by 6 bases, leaving 10 bases between them.

The V gene is TRBV18, the J gene TRBJ1-3; D is unclear. The CDR3 contains 13 residues. V lost 6 bases and J lost 4, with 10 bases in between. From germline, CDR1 is KGHSH and CDR2 LQKENI. The CDR3 bases are TGTGCCAGCTCCCGCAGATCGGGAAACACCATATATTTT. Translated, it gives CASSRRSGNTIYF.

This clonotype was recorded a few times. The V and J genes are TRBV4-1 and TRBJ2-1, with 13 bases lining up with TRBD2. CDR3 size: 16 residues. The germline V gene encodes CDR1 MGHRA and CDR2 YSYEKL. After removal of 3 bases from V and 4 bases from J, the junction contained 3 bases not matched to a gene. CDR3 residues: CASSHKLAGGYNEQFF. The CDR3 region has the DNA TGCGCCAGCAGCCATAAACTAGCGGGGGGGTACAATGAGCAGTTCTTC.

The chain links TRBV29-1 to TRBJ2-3; D gene ambiguous. This CDR3 has 11 residues. The V gene's germline CDR1 is SQVTM and CDR2 ANQGSEA. V lost 7 bases and J lost 6, with 11 bases in between. The CDR3 protein is CSGRSGDTQYF. The CDR3 region has the DNA TGCAGCGGACGGAGTGGGGATACGCAGTATTTT.

This chain joins TRBV7-2 and TRBJ2-7; D not certain. The CDR3 extends over 14 amino acids. The V end lost 6 bases, the J end lost 0 bases, and 12 bases lay between the germline ends. In germline, CDR1 is SGHTA, CDR2 FQGNSA. DNA for the CDR3: TGTGCCAGCAGTTACGTGGTGAACTCCTACGAGCAGTACTTC. This encodes CASSYVVNSYEQYF.

This chain joins TRBV24-1 and TRBJ1-5; D is perhaps TRBD1 (6 bases). CDR1 and CDR2 (germline): KGHDR, SFDVKD. V was shortened by 5 bases and J by 2 bases, with 12 bases between the two germline ends. This CDR3 contains 15 residues. The CDR3 protein is CATSARGEGNQPQHF. The CDR3 DNA sequence: TGTGCCACCAGTGCCAGGGGTGAGGGCAATCAGCCCCAGCATTTT.

The V call is TRBV28, the J call TRBJ2-7, with 7 bases aligning to TRBD1. J gave up 6 bases and V 3 bases, and 8 bases lay outside the gene matches. CDR1 and CDR2 from the germline V gene are MDHEN and SYDVKM. The CDR3 has 14 amino acids. This CDR3 reads CASSFSARGIEQYF. The CDR3 DNA sequence: TGTGCCAGCAGTTTTTCGGCCAGGGGGATCGAGCAGTACTTC.

The rearrangement joins TRBV29-1 to TRBJ1-5; no clear D. This CDR3 is built from 13 residues. The V gene's germline CDR1 is SQVTM and CDR2 ANQGSEA. The V end was cut by 4 bases, the J end by 7 bases, with 14 bases between. The CDR3 DNA reads as TGCAGCGTTGGGGGTGGGGTCGGACAGCCCCAGCATTTT. Protein: CSVGGGVGQPQHF.

The chain combines TRBV19 with TRBJ2-3; 7 bases align to TRBD2. The CDR3 is made up of 13 amino acids. Per germline, CDR1 LNHDA and CDR2 SQIVND (reference sequence). The J segment lost 8 bases and the V segment lost 0 bases, leaving 2 bases of the junction unmatched. This CDR3 is CASSIDREGTQYF. CDR3 in DNA: TGTGCCAGTAGTATAGACAGGGAGGGTACGCAGTATTTT. The full variable domain, completed using reference TRBV19 and TRBJ2-3, is DGGITQSPKYLFRKEGQNVTLSCEQNLNHDAMYWYRQDPGQGLRLIYYSQIVNDFQKGDIAEGYSVSREKKESFPLTVTSAQKNPTAFYLCASSIDREGTQYFGPGTRLTVL.

This chain uses TRBV6-5 with TRBJ2-3; D call uncertain. Germline CDR1 MNHEY, CDR2 SVGAGI. V shed 2 bases and J shed 1 base, with 13 bases lying between them. CDR3 length: 16 residues. CDR3 bases: TGTGCCAGCAGTTACGGCGGAAAGAGAGGCACAGATACGCAGTATTTT. Translated, it gives CASSYGGKRGTDTQYF.

The J gene is TRBJ2-7, the V gene TRBV20-1; no reliable D call. V was trimmed by 0 bases and J by 6 bases, leaving 6 bases between them. The germline V gene encodes CDR1 DFQATT and CDR2 SNEGSKA (reference sequence). CDR3 length: 11 amino acids. CDR3 sequence: CSARDHGEQYF. DNA of the CDR3: TGCAGTGCTAGAGATCACGGCGAGCAGTACTTC.